Listed here are 31 T cell receptor beta chains from one sample, sequenced in a study of cytomegalovirus exposure and HLA in healthy donors. 60 Vbeta and 13 Jbeta primers were used in PCR. Repertoires were generated with immunoSEQ multiplex PCR, while TCRdb's copy carries only in-frame clones and drops some. The sample holds about 190,000 clones, approximately 88% seen once. Material: PBMCs. The receptors come from a woman in her 50s in good health and CMV-seropositive.

This chain connects TRBV5-4 to TRBJ2-2; 8 nucleotides align to TRBD1. This CDR3 is 14 amino acids long. V lost 4 bases, J lost 3 bases, and 2 bases stayed unmatched. Per germline, CDR1 SGHNT and CDR2 YYREEE (reference sequence). The CDR3 DNA sequence: TGTGCCAGCAGCCCAGGGGGCGACACCGGGGAGCTGTTTTTT. This gives the protein CASSPGGDTGELFF.

V and J are TRBV28 and TRBJ2-3; 8 bases map to TRBD2. The CDR3 consists of 15 residues. From germline, CDR1 is MDHEN and CDR2 SYDVKM. V dropped 5 bases and J dropped 4; count of bases not matched to a gene: 8. The CDR3 nucleotides are TGTGCCAGCAGTGAAGGGACTAGGTCCCCAGATACGCAGTATTTT. Protein sequence: CASSEGTRSPDTQYF.

The chain has TRBV29-1 and TRBJ1-1, with TRBD1 matching over 8 bases. Losses at the gene ends were 7 bases for V and 4 bases for J; bases not matched to a gene: 11. Germline CDR1 reads SQVTM; CDR2 reads ANQGSEA. The CDR3 spans 14 residues. Written as DNA, the CDR3 is TGCAGCGCAATACTTTCGGACAGGGCCACTGAAGCTTTCTTT. This codes for CSAILSDRATEAFF.

The CDR3 region has the DNA TGTGCCAGCAGTGACGGAGCGAACACTGAAGCTTTCTTT. Its protein is CASSDGANTEAFF. This sequence joins TRBV2 and TRBJ1-1, with D unresolved. The germline V gene has CDR1 SNHLY and CDR2 FYNNEI. The V end lost 3 bases, the J end lost 1 base, and 6 bases lay between the germline ends. This CDR3 is built from 13 residues.

The V gene is TRBV5-1, the J gene TRBJ1-3, with no clear D. The CDR3 is 16 amino acids. V lost 0 bases, J lost 0 bases, and 10 bases lay in between. Germline V gene lookup returns CDR1 SGHRS and CDR2 YFSETQ. CDR3 coding DNA: TGCGCCAGCAGCTTGGGTCCGGGTACCTCTGGAAACACCATATATTTT. Amino acid sequence: CASSLGPGTSGNTIYF. The complete variable domain, with remaining parts taken from reference TRBV5-1 and TRBJ1-3, reads KAGVTQTPRYLIKTRGQQVTLSCSPISGHRSVSWYQQTPGQGLQFLFEYFSETQRNKGNFPGRFSGRQFSNSRSEMNVSTLELGDSALYLCASSLGPGTSGNTIYFGEGSWLTVV.

The chain recombines TRBV19 with TRBJ1-5; TRBD1 agrees at 9 bases. The ends lost 7 bases at V and 5 bases at J; junction bases unmatched: 3. The V gene's germline CDR1 is LNHDA and CDR2 SQIVND (reference sequence). The CDR3 length is 13 residues. The CDR3 is CASKDRGDQPQHF. In nucleotides, the CDR3 is TGTGCCAGTAAAGACAGGGGGGATCAGCCCCAGCATTTT.

The CDR3 is CASSPTTPTGGLWAFF. CDR3 nucleotides: TGTGCCAGCTCACCGACCACCCCGACAGGGGGTTTATGGGCTTTCTTT. The chain links TRBV18 to TRBJ1-1; 9 bases map to TRBD1. This CDR3 region has 16 residues. V was clipped by 3 bases and J by 11 bases; unmatched bases: 16. In germline, CDR1 is KGHSH, CDR2 LQKENI.

The V and J genes are TRBV9 and TRBJ2-5; TRBD2 aligns across 13 bases. This CDR3 is 18 amino acids long. Germline CDR1 is SGDLS and CDR2 is YYNGEE. Trimming took 3 bases from V and 5 from J; bases not matched to a gene: 13. CDR3 sequence (DNA): TGTGCCAGCAGCGCAACTAGCGGGGGGGCGGGTCTGGAGGAGACCCAGTACTTC. It codes for CASSATSGGAGLEETQYF.

The rearrangement uses TRBV7-8 and TRBJ1-4, with D unclear. This CDR3 spans 13 amino acids. V was cut by 7 bases and J by 4 bases, with 10 bases left in between. Germline loops: CDR1 SGHVS, CDR2 FQNEAQ. The CDR3 spells CASTVRLNEKLFF. The CDR3 bases are TGTGCCAGCACCGTTCGTCTTAATGAAAAACTGTTTTTT.

The V gene is TRBV4-1, the J gene TRBJ2-1; TRBD1 matches 8 bases. Germline V gene data show CDR1 as MGHRA and CDR2 as YSYEKL. V gave up 0 bases and J gave up 10 bases; unmatched junction bases: 14. The CDR3 is made up of 17 amino acids. CDR3 residues: CASSQDGNRGAIGEQFF. The CDR3 DNA reads TGCGCCAGCAGCCAAGATGGGAACAGGGGGGCGATCGGGGAGCAGTTCTTC.

This clone was detected only once. Here the CDR3 reads CASSFGVGRNIQYF. Here the CDR3 DNA reads TGTGCCAGCAGCTTTGGGGTGGGGCGCAACATTCAGTACTTC. The chain carries TRBV5-6 and TRBJ2-4, with D possibly TRBD1 on 5 matching bases. CDR1 is SGHDT, CDR2 YYEEEE, per germline. V gave up 2 bases and J gave up 7 bases, with 13 bases separating them. This CDR3 has 14 amino acids.

The chain joins TRBV18 to TRBJ2-2, with TRBD2 identical over 12 bases. Germline CDR1 and CDR2: KGHSH and LQKENI. The CDR3 has 18 amino acids. V shed 1 base, J shed 2 bases, and the junction held 5 bases outside the gene matches. CDR3 in DNA: TGTGCCAGCTCACCACGGCTAGCGGGGGGGCGAAACACCGGGGAGCTGTTTTTT. Residues: CASSPRLAGGRNTGELFF.

The rearrangement joins TRBV27 to TRBJ2-7, with 7 bases that match TRBD1. This CDR3 contains 14 residues. J was trimmed by 2 bases and V by 5 bases; bases with no gene match: 6. The germline V gene encodes CDR1 MNHEY and CDR2 SMNVEV (reference sequence). The CDR3 sequence: CASSLSTGPYEQYF. CDR3 DNA: TGTGCCAGCAGTCTCTCGACAGGGCCCTACGAGCAGTACTTC.

V usage is TRBV6-5 and J usage is TRBJ1-2; the match to TRBD1 covers 8 bases. This CDR3 contains 14 residues. Trimming removed 4 bases from V and 5 bases from J; junction bases left unmatched: 6. The germline gives CDR1 MNHEY, CDR2 SVGAGI. In DNA form, the CDR3 reads TGTGCCAGCAGTTTTGGACAGGGTGGTTATGGCTACACCTTC. Residues: CASSFGQGGYGYTF.

Turning to this clone: Its ends do not fully match the called genes, so a read error is possible. The chain uses TRBV30 and TRBJ2-5, with 9 bases identical to TRBD2. The germline CDR1 and CDR2 sequences are GTSNPN and SVGIG (reference sequence). CDR3 length: 16 residues. The CDR3 loop is CAWTFSGGHNQEAQYF. In nucleotides, the CDR3 is TGTGCCTGGACTTTTAGCGGGGGACATAACCAAGAGGCCCAGTACTTC.

The genes are TRBV7-2 and TRBJ1-1, with D possibly matching TRBD1 (6 bases). CDR3 length equals 14 residues. V lost 5 bases to trimming and J lost 4 bases, with 14 bases between them. Looked up from germline, CDR1 is SGHTA and CDR2 is FQGNSA. CDR3 loop: CASSRQGLGTEAFF. The CDR3, as DNA: TGTGCCAGCAGCCGGCAGGGGTTGGGCACTGAAGCTTTCTTT.

The CDR3, as DNA: TGTGCCAGCAGGGAACAGAGAAAGCCCTACGAGCAGTACTTC. It translates to CASREQRKPYEQYF. This chain links TRBV28 with TRBJ2-7; D is unresolved. Trimming took off 6 bases at V and 2 bases at J, with 14 bases between the two ends. The V gene's germline CDR1 is MDHEN and CDR2 SYDVKM. The CDR3 length is 14 residues.

V and J are TRBV5-6 and TRBJ2-5; unclear D gene. The J call may be wrong; the DNA end is better matched by TRBJ2-7. Germline-derived CDR1 and CDR2 are SGHDT and YYEEEE. The CDR3 loop spans 12 amino acids. The chain's CDR3 is CASSLIDYEQYF. The CDR3 nucleotides are TGTGCCAGCAGCTTAATCGACTACGAGCAGTACTTC.

This clone was picked up one time. This chain's CDR3 is CASSVANNEQFF. The CDR3 DNA is TGTGCCAGCAGCGTAGCCAACAATGAGCAGTTCTTC. The V gene is TRBV9, the J gene TRBJ2-1; D is ambiguous. There are 12 residues in the CDR3. Trimming took off 0 bases at V and 5 bases at J, with 3 bases between the two ends. Germline V lookup: CDR1 SGDLS, CDR2 YYNGEE. The entire variable domain, with the rest obtained from reference TRBV9 and TRBJ2-1, is as follows: DSGVTQTPKHLITATGQRVTLRCSPRSGDLSVYWYQQSLDQGLQFLIQYYNGEERAKGNILERFSAQQFPDLHSELNLSSLELGDSALYFCASSVANNEQFFGPGTRLTVL.

The chain couples TRBV5-1 to TRBJ2-7; maybe TRBD2 (5 bases). This CDR3 has 14 residues. Germline V lookup: CDR1 SGHRS, CDR2 YFSETQ. V dropped 4 bases and J dropped 3 bases, with 14 bases sitting between them. The CDR3 is CASSGSGTDYEQYF. The CDR3 bases are TGCGCCAGCAGCGGATCGGGAACGGACTACGAGCAGTACTTC.

V usage is TRBV7-9 and J usage is TRBJ1-2, with 8 bases fitting TRBD1. V shed 5 bases, J shed 4 bases, and the junction held 9 bases outside the gene matches. Germline CDR1 and CDR2: SEHNR and FQNEAQ (reference sequence). The CDR3 covers 15 residues. The CDR3, as DNA: TGTGCCAGCAGCCCCGGGACAGGAGAGCGCTATGGCTACACCTTC. Translating it yields CASSPGTGERYGYTF.

This chain joins TRBV6-5 and TRBJ2-5; D call uncertain. Germline-derived CDR1 and CDR2 are MNHEY and SVGAGI. V was clipped by 2 bases and J by 0 bases, with 7 bases between them. CDR3 length: 14 amino acids. In DNA, the CDR3 is TGTGCCAGCAGTTACCGTGACTACCAAGAGACCCAGTACTTC. This gives the protein CASSYRDYQETQYF.

The chain is built from TRBV6-5 and TRBJ1-5; 8 bases line up with TRBD1. The V segment lost 5 bases and the J segment 2 bases; nucleotides outside the gene matches: 2. The V gene's germline CDR1 is MNHEY and CDR2 SVGAGI. The CDR3 extends over 14 amino acids. CDR3 nucleotide sequence: TGTGCCAGCAGTGACAGGGGTGGCAATCAGCCCCAGCATTTT. It yields the protein CASSDRGGNQPQHF.

This chain joins TRBV7-3 and TRBJ2-7; TRBD2 is a possible D gene (6 bases). From germline, CDR1 is SGHTA and CDR2 FQGTGA. This CDR3 spans 15 amino acids. V was clipped by 0 bases and J by 0 bases, with 9 bases between them. The CDR3 DNA is TGTGCCAGCAGCTTAACCGGACTAAGCTCCTACGAGCAGTACTTC. It specifies CASSLTGLSSYEQYF.

The rearrangement uses TRBV6-1 and TRBJ2-5; possibly TRBD1 for D (6 bases). The CDR3 is 14 residues long. CDR1 and CDR2 from the germline V gene are MNHNS and SASEGT. Trimming cost V 5 bases and J 1 base, with 11 bases left between them. The CDR3 is CASSFRTAQETQYF. For the CDR3, the DNA is TGTGCCAGCAGTTTCCGGACAGCCCAAGAGACCCAGTACTTC.

The J gene is TRBJ1-6, the V gene TRBV18; maybe TRBD1 (5 bases). Trimming removed 3 bases at V and 8 bases at J, with 8 bases between. There are 13 residues in the CDR3. CDR1 is KGHSH, CDR2 LQKENI, per germline. CDR3 region: CASSPGLDSPLHF. For the CDR3, the DNA is TGTGCCAGCTCACCGGGGCTAGATTCACCCCTCCACTTT. The full variable domain, its missing parts supplied by reference TRBV18 and TRBJ1-6, is NAGVMQNPRHLVRRRGQEARLRCSPMKGHSHVYWYRQLPEEGLKFMVYLQKENIIDESGMPKERFSAEFPKEGPSILRIQQVVRGDSAAYFCASSPGLDSPLHFGNGTRLTVT.

The V call is TRBV5-1, the J call TRBJ1-2; 7 bases fit TRBD1. Germline V gene sequence: CDR1 SGHRS, CDR2 YFSETQ. The CDR3 covers 15 residues. The V segment lost 1 base and the J segment 8 bases; nucleotides outside the gene matches: 11. CDR3 bases: TGCGCCAGCAGCTTGACAGGGGCGGAGAAGGGAGGCTACACCTTC. Its translation: CASSLTGAEKGGYTF.

This chain links TRBV7-3 with TRBJ2-3; TRBD2 matches at 7 bases. Trimming cost V 8 bases and J 5 bases; bases outside gene matches: 4. CDR3 length: 12 amino acids. Germline CDR1 reads SGHTA; CDR2 reads FQGTGA. DNA of the CDR3: TGTGCCAGCTCTCGGGGGGAAGATACGCAGTATTTT. It specifies CASSRGEDTQYF.

The chain employs TRBV7-2 and TRBJ1-2; 8 bases are a match to TRBD1. V shed 5 bases and J 8 bases; nucleotides not matched to a gene: 10. The CDR3 has 14 amino acids. Germline CDR1 reads SGHTA; CDR2 reads FQGNSA. CDR3 protein: CASSPEGQVSGYTF. The CDR3 nucleotides are TGTGCCAGCAGCCCCGAGGGACAGGTCTCAGGCTACACCTTC.

This clone occurred a few times. The J gene is TRBJ2-7, the V gene TRBV19, with TRBD1 matching over 7 bases. CDR1 and CDR2 from the germline V gene are LNHDA and SQIVND (reference sequence). This CDR3 has 15 amino acids. The trim removed 2 bases at V and 3 bases at J, leaving 7 bases unmatched. The CDR3 loop reads CASSIRQGMNYEQYF. CDR3 in DNA: TGTGCCAGTAGTATAAGACAGGGAATGAACTACGAGCAGTACTTC.

V usage is TRBV10-3 and J usage is TRBJ2-1; 7 nucleotides match TRBD1. The CDR3 is 14 amino acids. J was trimmed by 1 base and V by 6 bases; bases with no gene match: 3. Germline lookup yields CDR1 ENHRY and CDR2 SYGVKD. The CDR3 is CAIRETGSYNEQFF. The CDR3, as DNA: TGTGCCATCAGAGAGACAGGGTCCTACAATGAGCAGTTCTTC.